These 15 T cell receptor beta chains originate from one sample sequenced in a study of shared clonotypes between healthy human individuals (dated by TCRdb to the early 2020s). Library preparation employed the immunoSEQ multiplex PCR assay. Held by TCRdb, this immuneACCESS table contains in-frame sequences only and omits some clones. Under half of the omission traces to an unresolved V gene where checked; the cause of the rest is unknown. This sample has around 620,000 clones in its table, and about 95% of those were observed once. The ten largest account for around 0.11% of the sample. CD8 naive samples consisted of CD45RO-negative cells that were positively selected for CCR7, yielding a CD45RA+CCR7+ population without TemRA cells. Sequenced input: naive CD8+ T cells sorted from blood. The cell subset or site label for this specimen denotes: CD45RA+CCR7+. These receptors all come from a woman in her thirties in good health.

This chain joins TRBV19 and TRBJ1-2, with 8 positions matching TRBD1. Germline V gene data show CDR1 as LNHDA and CDR2 as SQIVND (reference sequence). This CDR3 region has 14 residues. The V segment lost 5 bases and the J segment 3 bases; nucleotides outside the gene matches: 5. In nucleotides, the CDR3 is TGTGCCAGTAGTCAGACAGGGGTTGACTATGGCTACACCTTC. Its translation: CASSQTGVDYGYTF.

This chain connects TRBV10-3 to TRBJ2-2, with D hard to call. Germline CDR1 ENHRY, CDR2 SYGVKD. The CDR3 is 14 residues long. V dropped 2 bases and J dropped 6 bases, with 10 bases sitting between them. CDR3 sequence reads: CAISEPLEPGELFF. The DNA of the CDR3 is TGTGCCATCAGTGAGCCACTGGAACCCGGGGAGCTGTTTTTT.

This clone was observed a few times. The rearrangement joins TRBV7-9 to TRBJ1-4; maybe TRBD1 (6 bases). Germline lookup yields CDR1 SEHNR and CDR2 FQNEAQ (reference sequence). Trimming took 6 bases from V and 8 from J, leaving 16 bases between them. The CDR3 covers 14 residues. CDR3 sequence reads: CASSPTGTEEKLFF. CDR3 sequence (DNA): TGTGCCAGCAGTCCAACAGGGACCGAAGAAAAACTGTTTTTT.

This rearrangement joins TRBV6-5 to TRBJ2-7, with D possibly TRBD1 on 6 matching bases. V was pared by 4 bases and J by 5 bases, with 15 bases between. Germline V gives CDR1 MNHEY, CDR2 SVGAGI. The CDR3 has 14 amino acids. CDR3 bases: TGTGCCAGCAGTTCTCTCTACGGGACAAACGAGCAGTACTTC. It yields the protein CASSSLYGTNEQYF.

The J gene is TRBJ2-5, the V gene TRBV29-1, with D maybe TRBD1 (6 bases). V gave up 2 bases and J gave up 5 bases, with 15 bases separating them. The germline gives CDR1 SQVTM, CDR2 ANQGSEA. The CDR3 spans 14 residues. CDR3 nucleotide sequence: TGCAGCGTTGAACAGGCCCTCGACAGGGAGACCCAGTACTTC. Protein: CSVEQALDRETQYF.

The genes are TRBV11-2 and TRBJ2-7; tentative D call: TRBD1 (5 bases). From germline, CDR1 is SGHAT and CDR2 FQNNGV. The CDR3 covers 11 residues. Trimming shortened V by 4 bases and J by 5 bases, and 6 bases separated the two germline ends. The CDR3 protein is CASSWGHEQYF. The CDR3 bases are TGTGCCAGCAGCTGGGGCCACGAGCAGTACTTC.

The chain uses TRBV7-8 and TRBJ2-1, with 12 bases matching TRBD2. The CDR3 has 17 residues. Germline trimming cut 7 bases from V and 5 bases from J; bases unmatched to any gene: 12. The V gene's germline CDR1 is SGHVS and CDR2 FQNEAQ. CDR3 sequence: CASTFSRLAGVDNEQFF. The CDR3 nucleotides are TGTGCCAGCACTTTCTCCAGACTAGCGGGAGTTGACAATGAGCAGTTCTTC.

The chain's CDR3 is CASSLGSGAVRMEQYF. CDR3 nucleotides: TGTGCCAGCAGTTTGGGGTCGGGGGCGGTTCGGATGGAGCAGTACTTC. V usage is TRBV27 and J usage is TRBJ2-7; either TRBD1 or TRBD2 may fit D (6 bases each). Per the germline V gene, CDR1 is MNHEY and CDR2 is SMNVEV (reference sequence). V was pared by 3 bases and J by 7 bases, with 22 bases between. CDR3 length: 16 residues.

The rearrangement links TRBV10-1 to TRBJ2-7, with a possible D match to TRBD2 (6 bases). CDR1 WNHNN and CDR2 SYGVQD come from the germline V gene (reference sequence). Trimming removed 2 bases at V and 7 bases at J, with 9 bases between. This CDR3 is 12 amino acids long. The CDR3 DNA sequence: TGCGCCAGCAGTGAGGGACGGGGGGAGCAGTACTTC. Amino acid sequence: CASSEGRGEQYF.

This clone has a single count. The rearrangement links TRBV11-3 to TRBJ2-1; the D is unclear. The germline V and J ends were trimmed by 5 bases and 0 bases, with 14 bases remaining between them. This CDR3 has 16 residues. Germline values: CDR1 SGHNT, CDR2 YENEEA. CDR3 sequence reads: CASSRRPTGSYNEQFF. For the CDR3, the DNA is TGTGCCAGCAGCCGTAGACCAACCGGCTCCTACAATGAGCAGTTCTTC.

The J gene is TRBJ2-7, the V gene TRBV27; D is uncertain. Germline V gene data show CDR1 as MNHEY and CDR2 as SMNVEV (reference sequence). The V and J ends lost 5 bases and 4 bases respectively, with 21 bases between them. The CDR3 loop spans 16 amino acids. The CDR3 nucleotides are TGTGCCAGCAGTCAAACTCTATCGAGCGTTCCGTACGAGCAGTACTTC. This gives the protein CASSQTLSSVPYEQYF.

The chain recombines TRBV15 with TRBJ2-3; possibly TRBD2 for D (6 bases). The CDR3 extends over 15 amino acids. CDR1 and CDR2 (germline): LNHNV, YYDKDF (reference sequence). V was shortened by 3 bases and J by 1 base, with 11 bases between the two germline ends. CDR3 loop: CATSSGRIGTDTQYF. DNA for the CDR3: TGTGCCACCAGCAGCGGGAGAATCGGCACAGATACGCAGTATTTT.

The J gene is TRBJ2-5, the V gene TRBV10-3, with a weak D call TRBD1 (6 bases). V lost 6 bases and J 1 base, leaving 12 bases between the germline ends. Germline V CDR1 and CDR2: ENHRY, SYGVKD. The CDR3 runs 14 residues. CDR3 sequence reads: CAIRKGEFQETQYF. CDR3 coding DNA: TGTGCCATCAGGAAGGGGGAGTTCCAAGAGACCCAGTACTTC.

The chain has TRBV2 and TRBJ2-7; 12 nucleotides align to TRBD2. Germline-derived CDR1 and CDR2 are SNHLY and FYNNEI. The CDR3 extends over 16 amino acids. The V and J ends lost 6 bases and 4 bases, in that order; junction bases with no gene match: 10. The CDR3 sequence is CASSETKTSGRYEQYF. CDR3 in DNA: TGTGCCAGCAGCGAAACCAAGACTAGCGGGAGATACGAGCAGTACTTC.

The chain links TRBV6-5 to TRBJ2-3, with 11 bases fitting TRBD1. V gave up 6 bases and J gave up 5 bases; unmatched junction bases: 7. Per germline, CDR1 MNHEY and CDR2 SVGAGI. This CDR3 is 15 amino acids long. CDR3 amino acids: CASRIGTGGIDTQYF. CDR3 nucleotide sequence: TGTGCCAGCAGAATCGGGACAGGGGGAATAGATACGCAGTATTTT.